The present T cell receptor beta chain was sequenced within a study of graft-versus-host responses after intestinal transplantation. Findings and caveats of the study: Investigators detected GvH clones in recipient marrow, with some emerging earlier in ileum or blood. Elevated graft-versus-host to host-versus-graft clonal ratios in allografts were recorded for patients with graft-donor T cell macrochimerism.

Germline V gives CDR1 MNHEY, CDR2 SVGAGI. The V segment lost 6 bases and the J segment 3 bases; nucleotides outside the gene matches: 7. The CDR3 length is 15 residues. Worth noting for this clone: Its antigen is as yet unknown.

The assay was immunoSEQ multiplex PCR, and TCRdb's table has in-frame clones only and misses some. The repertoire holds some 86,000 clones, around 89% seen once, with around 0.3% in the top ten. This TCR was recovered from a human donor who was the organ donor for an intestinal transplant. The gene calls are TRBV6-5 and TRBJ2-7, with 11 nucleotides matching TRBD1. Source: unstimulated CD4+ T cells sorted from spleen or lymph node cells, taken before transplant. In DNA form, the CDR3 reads TGTGCCAGCAGCCAAGCCGGGACAGGGGGCTACGAGCAGTACTTC. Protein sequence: CASSQAGTGGYEQYF.